This T cell receptor (beta chain) stems from a study of shared clonotypes between healthy human individuals (dated by TCRdb to the early 2020s). For the study in its entirety: The cohort comprised two women and a few men aged 18 to 49 years. For each donor, CD4 naive and CD4 memory were each run on three plates, CD8 naive on two plates, and CD8 memory on one plate. To estimate repertoire size and how much clonotype sharing occurs between individuals, the study deeply sequenced the blood TCR repertoires of several healthy adults. Different laboratories and diverse techniques were used to prepare libraries and sequence TCR repertoires, to increase sequencing depth and limit assay-specific biases. Between about 0.94 and 8.9 billion PBMCs per donor were obtained by leukapheresis.

Using the deep immunoSEQ assay, multiplex PCR amplified TCR CDR3 regions from genomic DNA. Genomic DNA extracted from each cell subset was distributed evenly over all wells of several immunoSEQ 96-well plates, and each plate served as one replicate. For sorted subsets, roughly 190 ng of genomic DNA, equivalent to 30,000 or so T cell genomes, went into each replicate PCR. The purified libraries were quantified using a Qubit 3.0 fluorometer, sized with a Bioanalyzer 2100, and then quantified again using the KAPA Library Quantification kit. A separate single-read 150-cycle Illumina NextSeq 550 flow cell was used to sequence each immunoSEQ 96-well plate. The paper's processing steps were these. The immunoSEQ output contained only junctional sequences without quality scores, so filtering could not match that applied to full-length reads. Sequences were annotated with PyIR, a Python wrapper for IgBLAST v1.9, and V/J genes and CDR3 were assigned using IMGT germline references. Reads were removed for weak V/J assignments (E-value above 1e-6), missing CDR3, stop codons, out-of-frame junctions, or ambiguous translated residues. V3J clonotypes were defined as sequences sharing the same inferred V gene, J gene, and CDR3 amino acid sequence. Percentage overlap between repertoires was computed as shared unique clonotypes divided by the size of the smaller repertoire. RTK rarefaction, the Chao1 estimator, and Recon v2.1 estimates of unobserved clonotypes were used to assess repertoire richness. Generation probabilities for all TCRbeta clonotypes obtained by the gDNA method from a handful of donors were computed using OLGA. Here the immuneACCESS table is served through TCRdb, limited to in-frame sequences with V and J called. Missing clones are a known gap in these copies; in checked studies unresolved V genes cover under half, and the rest lacks a known reason. V and J calls and clone size are as listed in that table; D and trimming were resolved from the DNA. This sample comprises around 2,000,000 clones, roughly 96% of them detected only once. The ten most abundant clones make up approximately 0.13% of the sample.

Healthy HIV-negative adults with no recently reported acute infections or vaccinations were included as donors. Every donor was a Caucasian adult residing in Nashville, Tennessee, USA. Magnetic negative selection was used to enrich CD4+ T cells, after which naive cells were positively selected on CD45RA and the negative fraction became the memory subset. Blood was collected by leukapheresis, and PBMCs were isolated by Ficoll-Histopaque density gradient centrifugation and then cryopreserved in liquid nitrogen vapor phase. Analytical flow cytometry was used to check the purity and quantity of every magnetically sorted T cell population. Genomic DNA was isolated from every sorted fraction and measured by UV absorbance on a Nanodrop 2000c. Broad study findings and their caveats: Pairwise subsampling indicated that sequencing depth was expected to affect the degree of clonotype sharing among donors. The small number of donors limited the genetic and exposure-history diversity represented. Rarefaction of sorted-subset datasets indicated incomplete sequencing despite the large sequencing depth. Only blood was sampled, and tissue TCR repertoires likely differ from those in blood. Larger estimated clonotype richness was generally found for naive subsets than for memory subsets. Compared with non-shared clonotypes, clonotypes shared by all four sorted-subset donors had higher generation probabilities. Across a handful of donors, about 4.5% of naive CD4, approximately 4% of naive CD8, roughly 2.3% of memory CD4, and under 0.45% of memory CD8 clonotypes were shared.

Note on this clone: Its antigen remains unidentified. Base qualities are missing; no much larger clone stands one base away.

This receptor was obtained from a young man in good health. Sequencing was carried out using naive CD4+ T cells sorted from blood. The meaning of the sample's cell subset or site label: CD45RA+ positively selected.

The DNA is TGTGCCAGCAGGGGCCTCGGGACAGGGGATACGCAGTATTTT. Its coded protein is CASRGLGTGDTQYF. The sequence joins TRBV27 to TRBJ2-3; 9 central bases correspond to TRBD1. From the germline V gene (reference sequence), CDR1 is MNHEY and CDR2 is SMNVEV. The V end gives up 6 bases and the J end 6 bases, leaving 7 bases in the junction not matched to a gene. CDR3 length: 14 amino acids, cysteine to phenylalanine. Of the read, only the CDR3 DNA is kept; its 42 bases are in frame from base 1.